This TCR beta chain was captured in a study of blood T cell repertoires in COVID-19. The overall study: Both acute and convalescent COVID-19 samples were obtained from the United States, Italy and Spain. PBMCs, B-cell-depleted T cells, or T cells provided the cDNA or gDNA that made up the material.

Clones were sequenced by immunoSEQ multiplex PCR, and TCRdb holds only the in-frame ones, with some missing. The repertoire holds a few hundred thousand clones, with approximately 80% as singletons. The specimen was peripheral blood. This TCR came from a woman older than 75 with active or convalescent COVID-19.

The CDR3 sequence is CATRQGAGNQPQHF. CDR3 DNA: TGTGCCACGCGACAGGGGGCGGGCAATCAGCCCCAGCATTTT. V is TRBV10-3 and J is TRBJ1-5, with 10 bases lining up with TRBD1. This CDR3 has 14 amino acids. J lost 2 bases, V lost 10 bases, and 5 bases had no gene match. Germline-derived CDR1 and CDR2 are ENHRY and SYGVKD.